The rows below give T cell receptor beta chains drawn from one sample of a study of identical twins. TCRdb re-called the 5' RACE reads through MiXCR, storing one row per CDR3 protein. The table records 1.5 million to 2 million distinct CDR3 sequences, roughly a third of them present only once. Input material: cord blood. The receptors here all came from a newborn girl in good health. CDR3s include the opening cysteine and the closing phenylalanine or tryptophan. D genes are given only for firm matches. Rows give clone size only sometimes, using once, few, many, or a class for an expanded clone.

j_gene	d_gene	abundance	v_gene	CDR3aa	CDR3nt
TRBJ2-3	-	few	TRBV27	CASSPRPAGSTDTQYF	TGTGCCAGCAGTCCCCGCCCCGCGGGTTCCACAGATACGCAGTATTTT
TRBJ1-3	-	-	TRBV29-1	CGVEQSSGNTIYF	TGCGGCGTTGAACAGAGCTCTGGAAACACCATATATTTT
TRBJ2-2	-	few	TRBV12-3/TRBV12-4	CASTPPEGNTGELFF	TGTGCCAGCACCCCTCCCGAGGGGAACACCGGGGAGCTGTTTTTT
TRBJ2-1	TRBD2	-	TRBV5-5	CASSLAGSGDYNEQFF	TGCGCCAGCAGCTTGGCGGGGAGCGGGGATTACAATGAGCAGTTCTTC
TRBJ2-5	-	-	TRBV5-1	CASSLVFGNSQETQYF	TGCGCCAGCAGCTTGGTGTTCGGAAATTCCCAAGAGACCCAGTACTTC
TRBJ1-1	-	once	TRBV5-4	CASSRRVGSEAFF	TGTGCCAGCAGCCGAAGGGTAGGCTCTGAAGCTTTCTTT
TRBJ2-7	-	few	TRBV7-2	CASSNTGTVEQYF	TGTGCCAGCAGTAATACAGGGACGGTCGAGCAGTACTTC
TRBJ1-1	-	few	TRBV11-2	CASSLVPGSAEAFF	TGTGCCAGCAGCTTAGTCCCGGGAAGCGCTGAAGCTTTCTTT
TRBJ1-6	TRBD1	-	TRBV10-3	CAISEWNRGNSPLHF	TGTGCCATCAGTGAGTGGAACAGGGGTAATTCACCCCTCCACTTT
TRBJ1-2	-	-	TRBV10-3	CATSVGRNYGYTF	TGTGCCACCAGTGTGGGACGTAACTATGGCTACACCTTC
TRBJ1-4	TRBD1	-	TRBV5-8	CASSSKARGPEKLFF	TGTGCCAGCAGCTCGAAGGCCAGGGGGCCTGAAAAACTGTTTTTT